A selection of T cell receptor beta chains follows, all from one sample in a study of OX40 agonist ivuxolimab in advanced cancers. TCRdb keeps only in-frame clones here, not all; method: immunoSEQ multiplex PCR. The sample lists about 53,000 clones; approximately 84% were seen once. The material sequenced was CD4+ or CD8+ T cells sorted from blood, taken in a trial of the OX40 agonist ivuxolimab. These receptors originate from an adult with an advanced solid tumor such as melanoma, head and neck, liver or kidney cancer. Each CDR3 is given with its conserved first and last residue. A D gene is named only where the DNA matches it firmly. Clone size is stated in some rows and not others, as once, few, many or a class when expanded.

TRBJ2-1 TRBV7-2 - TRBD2 CASSLSVGSGWNEQFF TGTGCCAGCAGCTTATCGGTCGGTAGCGGGTGGAATGAGCAGTTCTTC
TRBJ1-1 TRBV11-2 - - CASSLGRLAVSMNTEAFF TGTGCCAGCAGCTTAGGAAGGTTGGCAGTCTCCATGAACACTGAAGCTTTCTTT
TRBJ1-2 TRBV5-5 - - CASSLNAVYGYTF TGTGCCAGCAGCCTGAATGCGGTCTATGGCTACACCTTC
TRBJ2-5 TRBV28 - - CASSRSRETQYF TGTGCCAGCAGTCGGTCCAGGGAGACCCAGTACTTC
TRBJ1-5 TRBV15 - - CATSRDRNNQPQHF TGTGCCACCAGCAGAGACAGGAACAATCAGCCCCAGCATTTT
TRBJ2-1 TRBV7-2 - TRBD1 CASSTGQGTLDEQFF TGTGCCAGCAGCACGGGACAGGGAACGTTGGATGAGCAGTTCTTC
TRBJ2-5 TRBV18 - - CASSPGVWEPETQYF TGTGCCAGCTCACCTGGGGTGTGGGAGCCAGAGACCCAGTACTTC
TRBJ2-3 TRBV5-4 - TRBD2 CASSGTGTSGRSTDTQYF TGTGCCAGCAGCGGGACCGGGACTAGCGGGAGGAGCACAGATACGCAGTATTTT
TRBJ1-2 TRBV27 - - CATRPGGYWDYGYTF TGTGCCACTCGGCCAGGCGGCTACTGGGACTATGGCTACACCTTC
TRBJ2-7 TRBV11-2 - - CASSPGRTYEQYF TGTGCCAGCAGCCCGGGACGGACCTACGAGCAGTACTTC
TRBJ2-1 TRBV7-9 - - CASSLGLGVNNEQFF TGTGCCAGCAGCTTGGGCTTAGGGGTCAACAATGAGCAGTTCTTC
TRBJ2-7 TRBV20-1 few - CSASDTYEQYF TGCAGTGCTTCAGACACATACGAGCAGTACTTC
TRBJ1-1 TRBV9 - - CASSAVFDTEAFF TGTGCCAGCAGCGCAGTATTTGACACTGAAGCTTTCTTT
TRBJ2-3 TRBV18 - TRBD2 CASSPTGAGGPTDTQYF TGTGCCAGCTCACCGACGGGGGCGGGAGGGCCTACAGATACGCAGTATTTT
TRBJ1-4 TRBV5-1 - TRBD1 CASSSLGTANEKLFF TGCGCCAGCAGCTCGCTCGGGACAGCAAATGAAAAACTGTTTTTT
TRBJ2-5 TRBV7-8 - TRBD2 CASSLVPAGGGRETQYF TGTGCCAGCAGCTTAGTTCCAGCGGGAGGTGGTAGAGAGACCCAGTACTTC